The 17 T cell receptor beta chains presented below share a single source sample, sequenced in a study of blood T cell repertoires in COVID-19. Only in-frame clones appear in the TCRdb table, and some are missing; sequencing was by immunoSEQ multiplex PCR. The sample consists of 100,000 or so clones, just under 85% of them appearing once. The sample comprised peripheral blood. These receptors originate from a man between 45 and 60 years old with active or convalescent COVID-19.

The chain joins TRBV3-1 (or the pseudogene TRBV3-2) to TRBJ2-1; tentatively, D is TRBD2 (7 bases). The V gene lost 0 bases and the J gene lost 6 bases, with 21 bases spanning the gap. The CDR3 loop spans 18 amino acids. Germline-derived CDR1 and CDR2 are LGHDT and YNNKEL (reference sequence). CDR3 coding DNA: TGTGCCAGCAGCCAAGAAGGAGTGATCGGGGGGCGCACCAATGAGCAGTTCTTC. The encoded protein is CASSQEGVIGGRTNEQFF.

The CDR3 bases are TGTGCCTGGAGTGTACTCAGGACAGCCTACGAGCAGTACTTC. This sequence encodes CAWSVLRTAYEQYF. The J gene is TRBJ2-7, the V gene TRBV30, with a weak D call TRBD1 (6 bases). This CDR3 contains 14 residues. Germline V gene data show CDR1 as GTSNPN and CDR2 as SVGIG (reference sequence). V lost 0 bases and J 2 bases, leaving 11 bases between the germline ends. The variable domain in full, with the rest retrieved from reference TRBV30 and TRBJ2-7, is SQTIHQWPATLVQPVGSPLSLECTVEGTSNPNLYWYRQAAGRGLQLLFYSVGIGQISSEVPQNLSASRPQDRQFILSSKKLLLSDSGFYLCAWSVLRTAYEQYFGPGTRLTVT.

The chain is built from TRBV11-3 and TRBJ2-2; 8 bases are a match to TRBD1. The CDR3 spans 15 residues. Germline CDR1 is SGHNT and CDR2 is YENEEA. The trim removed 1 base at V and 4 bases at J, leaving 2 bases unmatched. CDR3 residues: CASSLGGTGTGELFF. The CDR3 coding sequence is TGTGCCAGCAGCTTAGGAGGGACAGGCACCGGGGAGCTGTTTTTT.

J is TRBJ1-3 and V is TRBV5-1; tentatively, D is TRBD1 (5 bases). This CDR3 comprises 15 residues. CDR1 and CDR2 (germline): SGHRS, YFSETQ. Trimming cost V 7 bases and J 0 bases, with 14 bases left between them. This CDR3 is CASSDRGTSGNTIYF. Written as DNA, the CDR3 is TGCGCCAGCTCCGACCGGGGGACCTCTGGAAACACCATATATTTT.

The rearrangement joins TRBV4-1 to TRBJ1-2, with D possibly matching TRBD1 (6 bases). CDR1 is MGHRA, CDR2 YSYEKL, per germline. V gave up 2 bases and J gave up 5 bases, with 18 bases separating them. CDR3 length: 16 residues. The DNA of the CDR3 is TGCGCCAGCAGCCAACCTACAGGGACCAGCTTTTATGGCTACACCTTC. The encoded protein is CASSQPTGTSFYGYTF.

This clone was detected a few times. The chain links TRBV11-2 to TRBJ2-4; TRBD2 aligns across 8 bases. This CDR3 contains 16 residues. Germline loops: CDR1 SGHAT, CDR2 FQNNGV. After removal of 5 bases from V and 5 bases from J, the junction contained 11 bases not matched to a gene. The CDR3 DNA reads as TGTGCCAGCAGCAGAAGAGCGGGGGTCTTGCAAAACATTCAGTACTTC. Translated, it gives CASSRRAGVLQNIQYF.

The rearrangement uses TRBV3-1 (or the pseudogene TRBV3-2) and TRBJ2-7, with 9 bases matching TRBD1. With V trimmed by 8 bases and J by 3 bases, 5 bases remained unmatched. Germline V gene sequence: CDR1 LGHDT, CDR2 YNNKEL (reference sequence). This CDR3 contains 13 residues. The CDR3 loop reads CASSWTGDYEQYF. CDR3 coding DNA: TGTGCCAGCTCCTGGACAGGGGACTACGAGCAGTACTTC.

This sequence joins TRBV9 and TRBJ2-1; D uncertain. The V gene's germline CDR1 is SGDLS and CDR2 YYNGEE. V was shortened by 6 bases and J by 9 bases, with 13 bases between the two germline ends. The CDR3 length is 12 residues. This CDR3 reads CASTSKNSEQFF. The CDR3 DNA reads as TGTGCCAGCACATCTAAAAACAGTGAGCAGTTCTTC.

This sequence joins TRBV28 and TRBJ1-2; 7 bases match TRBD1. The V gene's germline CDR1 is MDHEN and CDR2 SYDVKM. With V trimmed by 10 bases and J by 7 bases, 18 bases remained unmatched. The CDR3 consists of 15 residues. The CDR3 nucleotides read TGTGCCACGAACAGACAGGGCAACCCAAGGGGTGGCTACACCTTC. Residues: CATNRQGNPRGGYTF.

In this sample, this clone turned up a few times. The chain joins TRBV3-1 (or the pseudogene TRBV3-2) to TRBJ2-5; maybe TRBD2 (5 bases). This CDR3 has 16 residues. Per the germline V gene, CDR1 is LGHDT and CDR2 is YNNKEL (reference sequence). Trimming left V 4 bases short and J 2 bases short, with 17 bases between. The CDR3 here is CASSLSPGGSQETQYF. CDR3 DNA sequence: TGTGCCAGCAGCCTATCCCCCGGCGGGTCGCAAGAGACCCAGTACTTC.

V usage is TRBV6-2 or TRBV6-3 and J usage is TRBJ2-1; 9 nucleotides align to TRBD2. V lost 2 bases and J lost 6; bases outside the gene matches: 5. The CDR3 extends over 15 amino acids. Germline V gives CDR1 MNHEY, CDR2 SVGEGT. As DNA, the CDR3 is TGTGCCAGCAGTTACGTTGGACTAGCGACCAATGAGCAGTTCTTC. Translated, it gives CASSYVGLATNEQFF.

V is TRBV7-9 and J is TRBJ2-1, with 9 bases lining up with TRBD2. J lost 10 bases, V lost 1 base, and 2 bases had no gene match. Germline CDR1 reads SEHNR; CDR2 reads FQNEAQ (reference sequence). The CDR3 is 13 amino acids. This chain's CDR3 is CASSLVLAGEQFF. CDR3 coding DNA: TGTGCCAGCAGCTTAGTGCTAGCGGGGGAGCAGTTCTTC.

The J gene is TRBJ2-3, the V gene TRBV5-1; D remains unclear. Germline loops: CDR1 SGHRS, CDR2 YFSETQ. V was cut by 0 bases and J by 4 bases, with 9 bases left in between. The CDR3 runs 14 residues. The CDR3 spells CASSLGDFSDTQYF. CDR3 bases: TGCGCCAGCAGCTTGGGAGACTTTTCAGATACGCAGTATTTT.

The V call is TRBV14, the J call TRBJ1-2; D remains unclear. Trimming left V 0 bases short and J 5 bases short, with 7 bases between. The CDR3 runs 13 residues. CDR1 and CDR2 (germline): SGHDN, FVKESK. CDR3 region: CASSQDRGYGYTF. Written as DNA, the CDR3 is TGTGCCAGCAGCCAAGATAGAGGGTATGGCTACACCTTC.

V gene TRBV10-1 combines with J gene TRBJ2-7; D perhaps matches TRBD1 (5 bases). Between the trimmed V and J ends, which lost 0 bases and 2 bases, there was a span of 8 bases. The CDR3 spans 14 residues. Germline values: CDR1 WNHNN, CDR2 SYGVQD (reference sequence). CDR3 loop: CASSESGRAYEQYF. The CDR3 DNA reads TGCGCCAGCAGTGAGTCCGGCAGGGCCTACGAGCAGTACTTC.

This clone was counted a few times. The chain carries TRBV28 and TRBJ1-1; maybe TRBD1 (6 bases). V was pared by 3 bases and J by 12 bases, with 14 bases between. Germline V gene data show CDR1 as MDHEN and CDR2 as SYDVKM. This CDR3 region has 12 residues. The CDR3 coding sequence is TGTGCCAGCAGTTTCTACAGGGTTAGTCCTTTCTTT. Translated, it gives CASSFYRVSPFF.

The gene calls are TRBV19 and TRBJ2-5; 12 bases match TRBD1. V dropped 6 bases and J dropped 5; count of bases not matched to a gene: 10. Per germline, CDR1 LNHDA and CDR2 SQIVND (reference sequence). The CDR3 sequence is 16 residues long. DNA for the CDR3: TGTGCCAGTAGAAATCAGGGACAGGGGGCAATGGAGACCCAGTACTTC. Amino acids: CASRNQGQGAMETQYF.